The T cell receptor (beta chain) under discussion was sequenced for a study of blood T cell repertoires in COVID-19. Study context: Donors in the United States, Italy and Spain gave samples during acute or convalescent COVID-19. From T cells, B-cell-depleted T cells, or PBMCs came the material, which was cDNA or gDNA.

This table comes from immunoSEQ multiplex PCR, and its TCRdb copy is limited to in-frame clones, with some not included. The repertoire has some 150,000 clones, around 86% of them found once; the top ten carry 35% to 40%. The count of this clone is one. CDR1 is GTSNPN and CDR2 is SVGIG in the germline V gene (reference sequence). The CDR3 runs 12 residues. V was clipped by 4 bases and J by 8 bases, with 14 bases between them. J is TRBJ1-1 and V is TRBV30; D not resolved. The sample was peripheral blood. This clonotype originated in a man aged 50 or older who had recovered from COVID-19. This CDR3 is CAWTGRVDEAFF. The CDR3 region has the DNA TGTGCCTGGACGGGAAGGGTGGACGAAGCTTTCTTT. Complete variable domain (other parts from reference TRBV30 and TRBJ1-1): SQTIHQWPATLVQPVGSPLSLECTVEGTSNPNLYWYRQAAGRGLQLLFYSVGIGQISSEVPQNLSASRPQDRQFILSSKKLLLSDSGFYLCAWTGRVDEAFFGQGTRLTVV.